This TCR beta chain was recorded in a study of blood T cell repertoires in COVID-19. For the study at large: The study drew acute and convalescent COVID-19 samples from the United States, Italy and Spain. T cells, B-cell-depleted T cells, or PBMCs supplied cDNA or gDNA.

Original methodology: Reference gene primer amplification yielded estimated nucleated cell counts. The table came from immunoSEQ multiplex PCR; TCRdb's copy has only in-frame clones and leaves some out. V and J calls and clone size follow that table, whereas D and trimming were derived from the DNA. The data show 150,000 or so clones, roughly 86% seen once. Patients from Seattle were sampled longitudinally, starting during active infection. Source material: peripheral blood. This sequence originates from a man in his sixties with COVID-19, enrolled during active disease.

The CDR3 DNA reads TGTGCCAGCAGAGGGACAGGTTATAGCAATCAGCCCCAGCATTTT. Its protein product is CASRGTGYSNQPQHF. The chain joins TRBV6-5 to TRBJ1-5; 8 bases map to TRBD1. Germline lookup yields CDR1 MNHEY and CDR2 SVGAGI. This CDR3 is built from 15 residues. The J segment lost 0 bases and the V segment lost 6 bases, leaving 4 bases of the junction unmatched.